This section outlines one T cell receptor (beta chain) sequence together with its context. TCRdb's table, derived via immunoSEQ multiplex PCR, lists solely in-frame clones and lacks some. The sample consists of tens of thousands of clones, 91% of them appearing once. The germline V gene encodes CDR1 SGHTS and CDR2 YDEGEE. V was shortened by 0 bases and J by 2 bases, with 18 bases between the two germline ends. CDR3 size: 18 residues. This record belongs to a study of PD-1 blockade in classical Hodgkin lymphoma. Time point reported: newly diagnosed, previously untreated cHL patient sample. The source is a human donor with classical Hodgkin lymphoma. The sample taken for sequencing was peripheral blood mononuclear cells (PBMCs). V usage is TRBV5-8 and J usage is TRBJ1-5, with a tentative D call TRBD1 (5 bases). CDR3 in amino acids: CASSLGSSQGGGNQPQHF. CDR3 nucleotide sequence: TGTGCCAGCAGCTTGGGGTCTTCGCAGGGCGGCGGCAATCAGCCCCAGCATTTT.